A single sample is the source of the 19 T cell receptor beta chains below, sequenced in a study of blood T cell repertoires in COVID-19. The assay was immunoSEQ multiplex PCR, and TCRdb's table has in-frame clones only and misses some. The repertoire holds approximately 75,000 clones, with under 80% as singletons. Sequencing was performed on peripheral blood. The receptors originated from a woman older than 75 with active or convalescent COVID-19.

This rearrangement joins TRBV7-2 to TRBJ1-5; the D gene is possibly TRBD1 (5 bases). V lost 3 bases to trimming and J lost 0 bases, with 15 bases between them. CDR1 is SGHTA and CDR2 is FQGNSA in the germline V gene. The CDR3 length is 17 residues. This CDR3 reads CASSLGGYRSSNQPQHF. The CDR3 DNA is TGTGCCAGCAGCTTGGGGGGGTACAGGAGTAGCAATCAGCCCCAGCATTTT.

The chain combines TRBV6-5 with TRBJ2-5; D might be TRBD2 (5 bases). Between the trimmed V and J ends, which lost 5 bases and 0 bases, there was a span of 10 bases. The germline gives CDR1 MNHEY, CDR2 SVGAGI. The CDR3 length is 14 residues. CDR3 residues: CASSPRENQETQYF. The DNA for the CDR3 is TGTGCCAGCAGTCCTCGGGAAAACCAAGAGACCCAGTACTTC.

The chain uses TRBV7-2 and TRBJ2-7, with a possible D match to TRBD2 (6 bases). The V end lost 3 bases, the J end lost 0 bases, and 9 bases lay between the germline ends. The CDR3 is 14 residues long. CDR1 and CDR2 from the germline V gene are SGHTA and FQGNSA. The CDR3 sequence: CASSLDGSSYEQYF. Here the CDR3 DNA reads TGTGCCAGCAGCTTGGACGGGAGCTCCTACGAGCAGTACTTC.

The CDR3 nucleotides are TGTGCCAGCAGCTCCGGACTAGGGGATACGCAGTATTTT. Its translation is CASSSGLGDTQYF. This rearrangement joins TRBV5-4 to TRBJ2-3; 7 bases map to TRBD2. V lost 3 bases to trimming and J lost 6 bases; unmatched junction nucleotides: 4. CDR3 size: 13 residues. CDR1 is SGHNT and CDR2 is YYREEE in the germline V gene (reference sequence).

In its sample, this clone was seen a few times. This chain connects TRBV9 to TRBJ1-6, with D unclear. Germline lookup yields CDR1 SGDLS and CDR2 YYNGEE. Trimming left V 0 bases short and J 8 bases short, with 12 bases between. The CDR3 consists of 15 residues. CDR3 residues: CASSVGGAGDSPLHF. DNA for the CDR3: TGTGCCAGCAGCGTAGGAGGAGCCGGGGATTCACCCCTCCACTTT. Full variable domain (outside the CDR3, taken from reference TRBV9 and TRBJ1-6): DSGVTQTPKHLITATGQRVTLRCSPRSGDLSVYWYQQSLDQGLQFLIQYYNGEERAKGNILERFSAQQFPDLHSELNLSSLELGDSALYFCASSVGGAGDSPLHFGNGTRLTVT.

This chain joins TRBV19 and TRBJ2-2; 10 positions match TRBD1. The CDR3 sequence is 15 residues long. V lost 2 bases, J lost 6 bases, and 3 bases stayed unmatched. Per the germline V gene, CDR1 is LNHDA and CDR2 is SQIVND (reference sequence). CDR3 protein: CASSITGTGAGELFF. CDR3 DNA: TGTGCCAGTAGTATAACCGGGACAGGGGCCGGGGAGCTGTTTTTT.

The rearrangement links TRBV18 to TRBJ2-7, with no clear D. The germline gives CDR1 KGHSH, CDR2 LQKENI. The CDR3 contains 14 residues. With 2 bases removed from V and 6 bases from J, the gap between germline ends came to 14 bases. Here the CDR3 DNA reads TGTGCCAGCTCACCAACGGTTCTCCTCTCCGAGCAGTACTTC. Amino acids: CASSPTVLLSEQYF.

DNA for the CDR3: TGTGCCAGCAGGACAGGGACAACTAATGAAAAACTGTTTTTT. Protein sequence: CASRTGTTNEKLFF. The V and J genes are TRBV7-9 and TRBJ1-4, with 7 bases that match TRBD1. The length of the CDR3 is 14 residues. Germline lookup yields CDR1 SEHNR and CDR2 FQNEAQ (reference sequence). J was trimmed by 0 bases and V by 6 bases; bases with no gene match: 1.

The chain links TRBV7-9 to TRBJ2-3, with 8 bases lining up with TRBD1. CDR1 and CDR2 (germline): SEHNR, FQNEAQ (reference sequence). V was clipped by 2 bases and J by 0 bases; unmatched bases: 1. The CDR3 spans 15 residues. The CDR3 DNA reads as TGTGCCAGCAGCTTAAGACAGGGGAGCACAGATACGCAGTATTTT. Protein product: CASSLRQGSTDTQYF.

The V call is TRBV29-1, the J call TRBJ2-2, with TRBD1 matching over 8 bases. The CDR3 is 13 residues long. CDR1 SQVTM and CDR2 ANQGSEA come from the germline V gene. Trimming cost V 4 bases and J 3 bases; bases outside gene matches: 1. CDR3 DNA sequence: TGCAGCGTTGTACAGGGGGACACCGGGGAGCTGTTTTTT. Translation gives CSVVQGDTGELFF.

This chain uses TRBV10-3 with TRBJ2-7; the D is unclear. The CDR3 contains 12 residues. In germline, CDR1 is ENHRY, CDR2 SYGVKD. The ends were cut back, 4 bases at V and 1 base at J, with 5 bases in the middle. In DNA form, the CDR3 reads TGTGCCATCAGTGCCCAGTCCTACGAGCAGTACTTC. Residues: CAISAQSYEQYF.

This rearrangement joins TRBV19 to TRBJ2-3; 10 bases are shared with TRBD2. Germline V gene data show CDR1 as LNHDA and CDR2 as SQIVND (reference sequence). Trimming cost V 3 bases and J 0 bases; bases outside gene matches: 9. The length of the CDR3 is 18 residues. The CDR3 region has the DNA TGTGCCAGTAGTATGCAGGTCCTAGCGGGGGCCAGCACAGATACGCAGTATTTT. Translating gives CASSMQVLAGASTDTQYF.

In this sample, this clone turned up a few times. The rearrangement joins TRBV19 to TRBJ1-1, with unresolved D. The ends were cut back, 1 base at V and 10 bases at J, with 16 bases in the middle. This CDR3 comprises 14 residues. The germline V gene encodes CDR1 LNHDA and CDR2 SQIVND (reference sequence). CDR3 region: CASSIGSRRERAFF. In nucleotides, the CDR3 is TGTGCCAGTAGTATAGGTTCGAGGAGGGAGCGAGCTTTCTTT.

This clone was seen a single time. The chain recombines TRBV5-1 with TRBJ1-2, with 7 bases matching TRBD1. The germline V gene has CDR1 SGHRS and CDR2 YFSETQ. The CDR3 spans 16 residues. The ends lost 2 bases at V and 6 bases at J; junction bases unmatched: 13. CDR3 sequence (DNA): TGCGCCAGCAGCTTAGAAAACTGGGGACAGCACCATGGCTACACCTTC. Translated, it gives CASSLENWGQHHGYTF.

This chain joins TRBV9 and TRBJ2-7, with TRBD2 matching over 13 bases. The CDR3 spans 16 residues. V gave up 0 bases and J gave up 3 bases; unmatched junction bases: 3. Germline V gene lookup returns CDR1 SGDLS and CDR2 YYNGEE. As DNA, the CDR3 is TGTGCCAGCAGCGTAGGGACTAGCGGGGGAAGCTACGAGCAGTACTTC. Its protein product is CASSVGTSGGSYEQYF.

The rearrangement uses TRBV3-1 (or the pseudogene TRBV3-2) and TRBJ2-7; 10 positions match TRBD1. This CDR3 region has 13 residues. CDR1 LGHDT and CDR2 YNNKEL come from the germline V gene (reference sequence). V dropped 3 bases and J dropped 5; count of bases not matched to a gene: 1. CDR3 region: CASSHGQGDEQYF. The CDR3 coding sequence is TGTGCCAGCAGCCACGGACAGGGGGACGAGCAGTACTTC.

V gene TRBV5-1 combines with J gene TRBJ1-6, with D possibly being TRBD1 (5 bases). The CDR3 extends over 15 amino acids. Per germline, CDR1 SGHRS and CDR2 YFSETQ. Trimming removed 2 bases from V and 2 bases from J, with 8 bases in between. The CDR3 DNA reads as TGCGCCAGCAGCTTCGGGACTGCCTATAATTCACCCCTCCACTTT. Protein: CASSFGTAYNSPLHF.

Remarks on this clone: Other DNA sequences in the sample encode the same CDR3. The V gene is TRBV4-3, the J gene TRBJ1-2; D is unclear. Trimming removed 0 bases at V and 8 bases at J, with 13 bases between. Germline V lookup: CDR1 LGHNA, CDR2 YSLEER. This CDR3 is built from 14 residues. The CDR3 DNA reads TGCGCCAGCAGCCAAGACCGGACCCCGGGAGGCTACACCTTC. Its protein product is CASSQDRTPGGYTF.

The chain is built from TRBV2 and TRBJ2-2; tentative D call: TRBD2 (6 bases). The V gene's germline CDR1 is SNHLY and CDR2 FYNNEI. V dropped 4 bases and J dropped 5 bases, with 17 bases sitting between them. The CDR3 covers 16 residues. CDR3 amino acids: CASSGRDSPLTGELFF. In DNA, the CDR3 is TGTGCCAGCAGTGGCAGGGACTCACCTCTAACCGGGGAGCTGTTTTTT. Full variable domain (remainder filled in from reference TRBV2 and TRBJ2-2): EPEVTQTPSHQVTQMGQEVILRCVPISNHLYFYWYRQILGQKVEFLVSFYNNEISEKSEIFDDQFSVERPDGSNFTLKIRSTKLEDSAMYFCASSGRDSPLTGELFFGEGSRLTVL.